The next 28 T cell receptor beta chains were all read from a single sample in a study of immune cell composition in non-small cell lung cancer. This table comes from immunoSEQ multiplex PCR, and its TCRdb copy is limited to in-frame clones, with some not included. Of around 4,800 clones listed, just over 75% are singletons. The sequenced sample was lung tumor tissue. The receptors stem from a human donor with non-small cell lung cancer.

The chain joins TRBV15 to TRBJ2-2; D uncertain. Germline V gene lookup returns CDR1 LNHNV and CDR2 YYDKDF (reference sequence). V gave up 4 bases and J gave up 1 base, with 4 bases separating them. This CDR3 contains 13 residues. The DNA for the CDR3 is TGTGCCACCAGCACAGGGAACACCGGGGAGCTGTTTTTT. Translating gives CATSTGNTGELFF.

The chain is built from TRBV9 and TRBJ1-2; D remains unclear. The germline CDR1 and CDR2 sequences are SGDLS and YYNGEE. The CDR3 extends over 15 amino acids. Trimming shortened V by 0 bases and J by 0 bases, and 9 bases separated the two germline ends. The DNA of the CDR3 is TGTGCCAGCAGCGTAGGACACACCACTAACTATGGCTACACCTTC. Encoded protein: CASSVGHTTNYGYTF. Based on the CDR3 plus reference TRBV9 and TRBJ1-2, the full variable domain is DSGVTQTPKHLITATGQRVTLRCSPRSGDLSVYWYQQSLDQGLQFLIQYYNGEERAKGNILERFSAQQFPDLHSELNLSSLELGDSALYFCASSVGHTTNYGYTFGSGTRLTVV.

J is TRBJ2-1 and V is TRBV4-1, with D possibly TRBD2 on 5 matching bases. Trimming took 3 bases from V and 4 from J, leaving 13 bases between them. The V gene's germline CDR1 is MGHRA and CDR2 YSYEKL. This CDR3 has 15 amino acids. The CDR3 spells CASSHLTGGYNEQFF. CDR3 coding DNA: TGCGCCAGCAGCCATTTGACGGGCGGGTACAATGAGCAGTTCTTC.

The V and J genes are TRBV29-1 and TRBJ1-1; D is possibly TRBD1 (6 bases). Deletions cut 7 bases from V and 4 bases from J, with 16 bases between. The CDR3 is 13 amino acids. Germline assignment: CDR1 SQVTM and CDR2 ANQGSEA. The CDR3 region is CSAVDRWGTEAFF. CDR3 bases: TGCAGCGCCGTTGACAGGTGGGGCACTGAAGCTTTCTTT.

This clone is a singleton in its sample. V is TRBV6-4 and J is TRBJ2-2; no definite D call. Germline V gene lookup returns CDR1 MRHNA and CDR2 SNTAGT. CDR3 size: 16 residues. Trimming cost V 1 base and J 5 bases, with 14 bases left between them. The CDR3 region has the DNA TGTGCCAGCAGTGACTGGTCCAGAGGTAGGACCGGGGAGCTGTTTTTT. Protein product: CASSDWSRGRTGELFF.

The rearrangement joins TRBV2 to TRBJ2-2, with a possible D match to TRBD2 (5 bases). This CDR3 comprises 13 residues. Trimming took 6 bases from V and 11 from J, leaving 16 bases between them. Germline V gene sequence: CDR1 SNHLY, CDR2 FYNNEI. CDR3 sequence (DNA): TGTGCCAGCAGACCGGACTCCTCTCGAGAGCTGTTTTTT. Translation gives CASRPDSSRELFF. Full variable domain (missing parts from reference TRBV2 and TRBJ2-2): EPEVTQTPSHQVTQMGQEVILRCVPISNHLYFYWYRQILGQKVEFLVSFYNNEISEKSEIFDDQFSVERPDGSNFTLKIRSTKLEDSAMYFCASRPDSSRELFFGEGSRLTVL.

There are a few counts of this clone. The V and J genes are TRBV4-1 and TRBJ2-3; D uncertain. Germline assignment: CDR1 MGHRA and CDR2 YSYEKL. Trimming took off 4 bases at V and 4 bases at J, with 15 bases between the two ends. The CDR3 consists of 15 residues. CDR3 in DNA: TGCGCCAGCAGCCTCGACATTGGTGGCGCAGATACGCAGTATTTT. This gives the protein CASSLDIGGADTQYF.

The V gene is TRBV7-2, the J gene TRBJ1-2; perhaps TRBD1 as D (5 bases). The germline CDR1 and CDR2 sequences are SGHTA and FQGNSA. The CDR3 contains 14 residues. Trimming pared 3 bases from V and 8 bases from J, leaving 16 bases between. The DNA of the CDR3 is TGTGCCAGCAGCTTTCCGGGTGGGGCCTTGGGCTACACCTTC. This translates into CASSFPGGALGYTF.

The V call is TRBV4-1, the J call TRBJ2-5; 9 positions match TRBD2. This CDR3 has 18 amino acids. Germline-derived CDR1 and CDR2 are MGHRA and YSYEKL. The V and J ends lost 0 bases and 5 bases, in that order; junction bases with no gene match: 13. The DNA for the CDR3 is TGCGCCAGCAGCCAAGATTGGTGCGGGGGGGCAGTAGGGGAGACCCAGTACTTC. Protein product: CASSQDWCGGAVGETQYF.

The count of this clone is one. V usage is TRBV6-6 and J usage is TRBJ1-2; D gene uncertain. V was trimmed by 10 bases and J by 4 bases, leaving 13 bases between them. The germline CDR1 and CDR2 sequences are MNHNY and SVGAGI (reference sequence). The CDR3 covers 12 residues. CDR3 in amino acids: CAISPGTYGYTF. The CDR3 DNA reads as TGTGCCATCTCCCCGGGAACCTATGGCTACACCTTC.

V gene TRBV7-2 combines with J gene TRBJ2-6, with D possibly matching TRBD2 (5 bases). From germline, CDR1 is SGHTA and CDR2 FQGNSA. V gave up 5 bases and J gave up 0 bases, with 17 bases separating them. The CDR3 is 18 residues long. The CDR3 nucleotides read TGTGCCAGCAGCCGGGATGCGGTGGGGATCTCTGGGGCCAACGTCCTGACTTTC. Its translation: CASSRDAVGISGANVLTF.

Here the CDR3 reads CASTNRENTEAFF. CDR3 nucleotides: TGTGCCAGCACGAACAGGGAAAACACTGAAGCTTTCTTT. The J gene is TRBJ1-1, the V gene TRBV21-1; TRBD1, as called in the table, went unchecked against the DNA. TRBV21-1 corresponds to a pseudogene. The CDR3 is made up of 13 amino acids.

The chain has TRBV21-1 and TRBJ2-5; the tabulated D call, TRBD1, remains unverified against the DNA. TRBV21-1 constitutes a pseudogene. The length of the CDR3 is 11 residues. CDR3 residues: CARDSQETQYF. In nucleotides, the CDR3 is TGTGCCAGGGACAGCCAAGAGACCCAGTACTTC.

Here the CDR3 reads CASSPGGLADYEQYF. As DNA, the CDR3 is TGTGCCAGTAGTCCTGGGGGACTAGCGGACTACGAGCAGTACTTC. The V gene is TRBV19, the J gene TRBJ2-7, with TRBD2 matching over 11 bases. The V gene's germline CDR1 is LNHDA and CDR2 SQIVND (reference sequence). The length of the CDR3 is 15 residues. V lost 5 bases to trimming and J lost 3 bases; unmatched junction nucleotides: 6.

J is TRBJ2-1 and V is TRBV6-6, with 10 bases aligning to TRBD2. The V gene end was trimmed by 4 bases and the J gene end by 5 bases; junction bases not matched to a gene: 5. The CDR3 has 15 residues. The germline V gene encodes CDR1 MNHNY and CDR2 SVGAGI (reference sequence). Written as DNA, the CDR3 is TGTGCCAGCAGTTCTAGCGGGAGTGCCAACAATGAGCAGTTCTTC. Its protein product is CASSSSGSANNEQFF.

CDR3 loop: CATSRGAANIQYF. Here the CDR3 DNA reads TGTGCCACCAGCAGAGGTGCGGCAAACATTCAGTACTTC. The rearrangement joins TRBV15 to TRBJ2-4; D is unclear. Trimming shortened V by 1 base and J by 6 bases, and 7 bases separated the two germline ends. This CDR3 region has 13 residues. The germline CDR1 and CDR2 sequences are LNHNV and YYDKDF (reference sequence).

The chain uses TRBV27 and TRBJ1-4; the match to TRBD1 covers 7 bases. This CDR3 has 14 residues. Germline values: CDR1 MNHEY, CDR2 SMNVEV (reference sequence). J was trimmed by 8 bases and V by 8 bases; bases with no gene match: 11. The CDR3 region is CASRGTASGEKLFF. In DNA form, the CDR3 reads TGTGCCAGCCGAGGGACAGCATCGGGGGAAAAACTGTTTTTT.

This sequence joins TRBV27 and TRBJ2-5; 8 bases align to TRBD2. Germline V lookup: CDR1 MNHEY, CDR2 SMNVEV (reference sequence). This CDR3 spans 16 amino acids. The junction had 7 bases not matched to a gene; V was cut back by 2 bases and J by 2 bases. For the CDR3, the DNA is TGTGCCAGCAGTTTAAACGGGGGGGCCCTTCAAGAGACCCAGTACTTC. Amino acid sequence: CASSLNGGALQETQYF.

V usage is TRBV5-1 and J usage is TRBJ2-1; maybe TRBD1 (5 bases). The CDR3 totals 16 residues. V gave up 0 bases and J gave up 7 bases, with 17 bases separating them. Germline loops: CDR1 SGHRS, CDR2 YFSETQ. CDR3 nucleotides: TGCGCCAGCAGCTTGGGTCCGGGCCAGGGAACAAATGAGCAGTTCTTC. Translation gives CASSLGPGQGTNEQFF.

This clone rates as medium-sized. CDR3 sequence reads: CASRAGGYTDTQYF. Here the CDR3 DNA reads TGCGCCAGCCGAGCGGGAGGATACACAGATACGCAGTATTTT. The chain couples TRBV5-1 to TRBJ2-3; 9 bases line up with TRBD2. The CDR3 spans 14 residues. After removal of 7 bases from V and 2 bases from J, the junction contained 5 bases not matched to a gene. Germline V CDR1 and CDR2: SGHRS, YFSETQ. Drawing the rest from reference TRBV5-1 and TRBJ2-3, the complete variable domain is KAGVTQTPRYLIKTRGQQVTLSCSPISGHRSVSWYQQTPGQGLQFLFEYFSETQRNKGNFPGRFSGRQFSNSRSEMNVSTLELGDSALYLCASRAGGYTDTQYFGPGTRLTVL.

The V gene is TRBV6-6, the J gene TRBJ1-6, with D possibly TRBD1 on 6 matching bases. Germline V lookup: CDR1 MNHNY, CDR2 SVGAGI (reference sequence). This CDR3 spans 14 amino acids. V was pared by 6 bases and J by 10 bases, with 16 bases between. In DNA, the CDR3 is TGTGCCAGCAGGGAGAACTACAGGGAGTCACCCCTCCACTTT. It specifies CASRENYRESPLHF.

This clone occurred a few times. The chain is built from TRBV4-2 and TRBJ1-2; 9 positions match TRBD1. CDR3 length: 15 amino acids. The germline V gene encodes CDR1 LGHNA and CDR2 YNFKEQ. V trimming: 0 bases; J trimming: 5 bases; junction bases outside the gene matches: 4. As DNA, the CDR3 is TGTGCCAGCAGCCAAGATGAGGGACAGGGATATGGCTACACCTTC. Encoded protein: CASSQDEGQGYGYTF.

V is TRBV4-2 and J is TRBJ2-3; 11 nucleotides agree with TRBD2. This CDR3 comprises 20 residues. V dropped 0 bases and J dropped 0; count of bases not matched to a gene: 11. Germline CDR1 reads LGHNA; CDR2 reads YNFKEQ. The CDR3 loop reads CASSQEFGASGRISTDTQYF. CDR3 DNA: TGTGCCAGCAGCCAAGAGTTTGGGGCTAGCGGGAGGATTAGCACAGATACGCAGTATTTT.

This chain uses TRBV7-2 with TRBJ2-7; D possibly corresponds to TRBD2 (5 bases). CDR1 SGHTA and CDR2 FQGNSA come from the germline V gene. V lost 1 base and J 1 base, leaving 11 bases between the germline ends. The length of the CDR3 is 15 residues. Here the CDR3 reads CASSLVLDSSYEQYF. For the CDR3, the DNA is TGTGCCAGCAGCTTAGTCTTGGACTCATCCTACGAGCAGTACTTC.

This sequence joins TRBV30 and TRBJ2-2; D gene uncertain. The germline V gene encodes CDR1 GTSNPN and CDR2 SVGIG (reference sequence). This CDR3 is 13 amino acids long. Trimming took off 5 bases at V and 6 bases at J, with 13 bases between the two ends. CDR3 nucleotide sequence: TGTGCCTGGCAATCTGGGCCAGCCGGGGAGCTGTTTTTT. Translation: CAWQSGPAGELFF.

V gene TRBV10-3 combines with J gene TRBJ2-1; 7 nucleotides align to TRBD2. This CDR3 contains 16 residues. Trimming cost V 6 bases and J 4 bases; bases outside gene matches: 12. CDR1 and CDR2 (germline): ENHRY, SYGVKD. The CDR3 spells CAIRMGAGEIYNEQFF. The CDR3 DNA is TGTGCCATCAGAATGGGTGCGGGAGAAATTTACAATGAGCAGTTCTTC.

A few counts support this clone. The V call is TRBV29-1, the J call TRBJ1-1; TRBD1 agrees at 8 bases. Per germline, CDR1 SQVTM and CDR2 ANQGSEA. The CDR3 length is 12 residues. The V and J ends lost 7 bases and 3 bases, in that order; junction bases with no gene match: 4. CDR3 sequence reads: CSAVTGDTEAFF. The CDR3 nucleotides read TGCAGCGCGGTGACAGGGGACACTGAAGCTTTCTTT.

In its sample, this clone was seen a few times. This chain uses TRBV4-2 with TRBJ2-7; TRBD2 aligns across 13 bases. Trimming cost V 3 bases and J 5 bases; bases outside gene matches: 10. Looked up from germline, CDR1 is LGHNA and CDR2 is YNFKEQ. The CDR3 runs to 17 residues. Here the CDR3 DNA reads TGTGCCAGCAGCCATCCCGACCGACTAGCGGGGGGCGACGAGCAGTACTTC. This codes for CASSHPDRLAGGDEQYF.